A selection of T cell receptor beta chains follows, all from one sample in a study of blood T cell repertoires in COVID-19. Produced via immunoSEQ multiplex PCR; TCRdb's table is partial and in-frame only. The sample includes 53,000 or so clones, 90% of them seen just once. Sequenced: peripheral blood. These receptors all come from a man between 40 and 49 years old with acute or convalescent COVID-19. The CDR3 runs from the conserved cysteine through the conserved F or W. D genes are given only for firm matches. The size field is filled for only some rows; it gives once, few, many or a size class.

>.|TRBJ1-2|TRBV10-1|.
TGCGCCAGCAGTGGCAGGGAGGGCGGCTACACCTTC
CASSGREGGYTF
>.|TRBJ2-7|TRBV5-1|TRBD2
TGCGCCAGCAGCACATCTAGCGGGAGAACTCTCGAGCAGTACTTC
CASSTSSGRTLEQYF
>.|TRBJ2-5|TRBV10-2|TRBD1
TGCGCCAGCAGTGATAATTCGAAACGACAGGGGACCCAGTACTTC
CASSDNSKRQGTQYF
>.|TRBJ2-1|TRBV7-6|.
TGTGCCAGCAGCCCCAAACGGTACAATGAGCAGTTCTTC
CASSPKRYNEQFF
>.|TRBJ2-2|TRBV15|TRBD2
TGTGCCACCAGCAGAGAGGTAGCGGGAGGCACCGGGGAGCTGTTTTTT
CATSREVAGGTGELFF
>.|TRBJ2-1|TRBV29-1|.
TGCAGCGCCCTTCAGCCTAGCTCCTACAATGAGCAGTTCTTC
CSALQPSSYNEQFF
>once|TRBJ2-1|TRBV4-1|.
TGCGCCAGCAGCCACGACTTAGCGGTTACCTACAATGAGCAGTTCTTC
CASSHDLAVTYNEQFF
>few|TRBJ2-7|TRBV15|TRBD2
TGTGCCACCAGCGGAGCGGGAGGTCAAAACTACGAGCAGTACTTC
CATSGAGGQNYEQYF
>.|TRBJ1-1|TRBV18|.
TGTGCCAGCTCGAGTCAACAGGTGGACACTGAAGCTTTCTTT
CASSSQQVDTEAFF
>once|TRBJ2-7|TRBV10-3|.
TGTGCCATCAGTGTTTCGGGAGAATCTTTCTACGAGCAGTACTTC
CAISVSGESFYEQYF
>.|TRBJ2-7|TRBV5-1|TRBD1
TGCGCCAGCAGCGGGTACGGGACAGGGGCTGGGGAGCAGTACTTC
CASSGYGTGAGEQYF
>.|TRBJ1-2|TRBV21-1|.
TGTGCCAGCAGCAAACGCAGAACCTATGGCTACACCTTC
CASSKRRTYGYTF
>.|TRBJ2-1|TRBV5-1|.
TGCGCCAGCAGCCTTCGGACTATAAACAATGAGCAGTTCTTC
CASSLRTINNEQFF
>.|TRBJ2-2|TRBV6-4|TRBD2
TGTGCCAGCAGTGACGGGACTAGCACCGGGGAGCTGTTTTTT
CASSDGTSTGELFF
>once|TRBJ2-5|TRBV18|TRBD1
TGTGCCAGCTCCCGACGGGGACAGGGGTCCGAGACCCAGTACTTC
CASSRRGQGSETQYF
>.|TRBJ1-6|TRBV6-5|.
TGTGCCAGCAGCGGGACTTATAATTCACCCCTCCACTTT
CASSGTYNSPLHF
>.|TRBJ2-3|TRBV5-1|.
TGCGCCAGCATCCGAGGCGGGAGCACAGATACGCAGTATTTT
CASIRGGSTDTQYF
>.|TRBJ2-7|TRBV2|.
TGTGCCAGCAGGGGCTCTCCCTACGAGCAGTACTTC
CASRGSPYEQYF